Following are 10 T cell receptor beta chains from one sample sequenced in a study of ipilimumab plus nivolumab after autologous stem cell transplantation. Using immunoSEQ multiplex PCR, the repertoire was profiled, and TCRdb retains in-frame clones only, with some absent. The sample gives some 6,200 clones, 85% to 90% of which show up once; 5% is in the top ten. The specimen was PBMCs, collected in a trial of ipilimumab plus nivolumab as post-transplant consolidation. The source of these receptors is a female donor with multiple myeloma.

The genes are TRBV9 and TRBJ1-2; 8 bases line up with TRBD1. This CDR3 is 15 amino acids long. Trimming removed 2 bases from V and 3 bases from J; junction bases left unmatched: 6. Germline V gives CDR1 SGDLS, CDR2 YYNGEE. DNA of the CDR3: TGTGCCAGCAGCGTGGCGATGGACAGGGACTATGGCTACACCTTC. This gives the protein CASSVAMDRDYGYTF. The whole variable domain, filled in from reference TRBV9 and TRBJ1-2, reads DSGVTQTPKHLITATGQRVTLRCSPRSGDLSVYWYQQSLDQGLQFLIQYYNGEERAKGNILERFSAQQFPDLHSELNLSSLELGDSALYFCASSVAMDRDYGYTFGSGTRLTVV.

The rearrangement links TRBV4-3 to TRBJ1-5; D not certain. The CDR3 extends over 13 amino acids. Germline V gives CDR1 LGHNA, CDR2 YSLEER. Trimming removed 0 bases from V and 2 bases from J, with 2 bases in between. Here the CDR3 reads CASSQDGNQPQHF. CDR3 nucleotide sequence: TGCGCCAGCAGCCAAGACGGCAATCAGCCCCAGCATTTT.

In its sample, this clone was seen once. Within the sample, other DNA sequences also encode this same CDR3. This chain connects TRBV28 to TRBJ2-6; the D gene is possibly TRBD1 (6 bases). The CDR3 runs to 16 residues. Germline CDR1 reads MDHEN; CDR2 reads SYDVKM. Trimming pared 9 bases from V and 3 bases from J, leaving 18 bases between. CDR3 residues: CASSPWGLDGANVLTF. In nucleotides, the CDR3 is TGTGCCAGTAGCCCGTGGGGGCTTGATGGGGCCAACGTCCTGACTTTC.

The chain couples TRBV11-1 to TRBJ2-2; 12 bases fit TRBD2. There are 19 residues in the CDR3. Germline loops: CDR1 SGHAT, CDR2 FQDESV (reference sequence). V was pared by 5 bases and J by 3 bases, with 13 bases of the junction left unmatched. CDR3: CASSLGLAGGWSDTGELFF. CDR3 nucleotide sequence: TGTGCCAGCAGCCTCGGGCTAGCGGGAGGGTGGTCGGACACCGGGGAGCTGTTTTTT.

V usage is TRBV10-3 and J usage is TRBJ1-2; D unresolved. The V gene lost 4 bases and the J gene lost 4 bases, with 10 bases spanning the gap. Germline V gene data show CDR1 as ENHRY and CDR2 as SYGVKD. The CDR3 consists of 13 residues. The CDR3 sequence is CAISVADSYGYTF. The CDR3 DNA follows: TGTGCCATCAGTGTCGCGGATTCCTATGGCTACACCTTC.

CDR3 nucleotides: TGTGCCTGGAGTGGAGGAAGCTCCGGGGAGACCCAGTACTTC. Translated: CAWSGGSSGETQYF. The gene calls are TRBV30 and TRBJ2-5; D uncertain. Between the trimmed V and J ends, which lost 1 base and 5 bases, there was a span of 14 bases. This CDR3 region has 14 residues. The germline CDR1 and CDR2 sequences are GTSNPN and SVGIG (reference sequence).

The rearrangement uses TRBV19 and TRBJ1-4; D unclear. CDR3 length equals 15 residues. Between the trimmed V and J ends, which lost 5 bases and 5 bases, there was a span of 15 bases. CDR1 and CDR2 from the germline V gene are LNHDA and SQIVND (reference sequence). The CDR3 spells CASSPEHSRNEKLFF. CDR3 sequence (DNA): TGTGCCAGTAGTCCAGAACATAGCCGGAATGAAAAACTGTTTTTT.

The chain is built from TRBV28 and TRBJ1-2, with a tentative D call TRBD1 (5 bases). The germline V and J ends were trimmed by 4 bases and 2 bases, with 8 bases remaining between them. This CDR3 is built from 13 residues. The germline gives CDR1 MDHEN, CDR2 SYDVKM. CDR3 residues: CASSYGGNYGYTF. The CDR3 DNA reads TGTGCCAGCAGTTATGGGGGGAACTATGGCTACACCTTC.

This chain uses TRBV7-8 with TRBJ1-3, with 7 bases identical to TRBD1. The CDR3 runs to 14 residues. V shed 5 bases and J 2 bases; nucleotides not matched to a gene: 3. The germline V gene encodes CDR1 SGHVS and CDR2 FQNEAQ. The CDR3: CASSPQGAGNTIYF. DNA for the CDR3: TGTGCCAGCAGCCCTCAGGGGGCTGGAAACACCATATATTTT.

This chain joins TRBV4-3 and TRBJ2-1; 14 bases align to TRBD2. CDR3 size: 18 residues. Per the germline V gene, CDR1 is LGHNA and CDR2 is YSLEER. V was pared by 3 bases and J by 7 bases, with 11 bases of the junction left unmatched. The CDR3 region has the DNA TGCGCCAGCAGCCACATACGACTAGCGGGAGGGGTTTGGAATGAGCAGTTCTTC. Translating gives CASSHIRLAGGVWNEQFF.